This TCR beta chain stems from a study of blood T cells in healthy people across ages. Then a second PCR, running roughly 7 to 11 cycles, was carried out with a sample-barcoded 5' primer and a J-beta primer mix. Each CDR3 protein gets one entry after TCRdb re-called the 5' RACE reads with MiXCR. The repertoire holds about 1.6 million distinct CDR3 sequences, with about 31% as singletons. This clonotype was observed at least ten times. The specimen was blood. This sequence was found in a woman under 40 in good health.

CDR3 protein: CSVVGQDRDFWQETQYF. CDR3 coding DNA: TGCAGCGTTGTCGGTCAGGACAGGGATTTCTGGCAAGAGACCCAGTACTTC. The chain is built from TRBV29-1 and TRBJ2-5; 8 positions match TRBD1. Trimming at V came to 4 bases and at J to 2 bases, leaving 15 bases not matched to a gene. The CDR3 runs to 17 residues. Germline CDR1 and CDR2: SQVTM and ANQGSEA.